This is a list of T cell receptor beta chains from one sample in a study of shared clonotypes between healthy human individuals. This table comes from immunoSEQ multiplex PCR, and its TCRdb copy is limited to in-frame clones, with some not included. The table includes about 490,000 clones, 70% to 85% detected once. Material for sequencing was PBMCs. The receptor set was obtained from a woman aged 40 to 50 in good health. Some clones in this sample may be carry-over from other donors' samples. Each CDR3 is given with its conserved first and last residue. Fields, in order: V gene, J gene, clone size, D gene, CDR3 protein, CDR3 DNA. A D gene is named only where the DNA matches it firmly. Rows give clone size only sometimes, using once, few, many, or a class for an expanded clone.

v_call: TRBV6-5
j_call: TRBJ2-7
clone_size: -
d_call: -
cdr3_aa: CASSYSASASSYEQYF
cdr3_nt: TGTGCCAGCAGTTACTCGGCTAGCGCGAGCTCCTACGAGCAGTACTTC

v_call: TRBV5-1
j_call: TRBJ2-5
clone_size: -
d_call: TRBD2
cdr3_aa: CASSPPSGRGETQYF
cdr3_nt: TGCGCCAGCAGCCCCCCTAGCGGGAGAGGAGAGACCCAGTACTTC

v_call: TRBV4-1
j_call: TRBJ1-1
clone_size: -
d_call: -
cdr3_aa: CASSQGTVQAFF
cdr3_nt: TGCGCCAGCAGCCAAGGCACAGTCCAAGCTTTCTTT

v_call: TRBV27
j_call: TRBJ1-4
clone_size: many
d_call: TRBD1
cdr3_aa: CASSRQGALEKLFF
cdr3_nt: TGTGCCAGCAGTAGACAGGGGGCGCTTGAAAAACTGTTTTTT

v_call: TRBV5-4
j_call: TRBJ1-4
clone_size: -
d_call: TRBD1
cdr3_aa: CASSLDRGNEKLFF
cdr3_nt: TGTGCCAGCAGCCTAGACAGGGGTAATGAAAAACTGTTTTTT

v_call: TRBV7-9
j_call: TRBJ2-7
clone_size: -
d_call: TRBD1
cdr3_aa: CASSLQGAAYEQYF
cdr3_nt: TGTGCCAGCAGCTTACAGGGGGCAGCGTACGAGCAGTACTTC

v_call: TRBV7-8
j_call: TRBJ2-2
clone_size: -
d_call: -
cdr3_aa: CASSLVSWTMDTGELFF
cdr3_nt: TGTGCCAGCAGCTTAGTGTCCTGGACAATGGACACCGGGGAGCTGTTTTTT

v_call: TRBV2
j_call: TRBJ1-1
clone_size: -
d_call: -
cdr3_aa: CASSGALGNTEAFF
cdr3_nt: TGTGCCAGCAGTGGCGCGCTGGGGAACACTGAAGCTTTCTTT

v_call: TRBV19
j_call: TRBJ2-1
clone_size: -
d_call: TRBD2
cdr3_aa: CASSIVAGAKEQFF
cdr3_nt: TGTGCCAGTAGTATAGTGGCGGGAGCTAAAGAGCAGTTCTTC

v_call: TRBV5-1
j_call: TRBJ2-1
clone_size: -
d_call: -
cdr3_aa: CASSLLQDSTRVNEQFF
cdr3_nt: TGCGCCAGCAGCCTCCTCCAGGATAGTACAAGGGTCAATGAGCAGTTCTTC

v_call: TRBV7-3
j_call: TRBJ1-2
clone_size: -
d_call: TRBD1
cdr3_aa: CASSLGQGYGYTF
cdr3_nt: TGTGCCAGCAGCTTAGGACAGGGCTATGGCTACACCTTC

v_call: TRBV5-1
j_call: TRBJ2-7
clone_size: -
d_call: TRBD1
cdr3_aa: CASSLQGRIYEQYF
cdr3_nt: TGCGCCAGCAGCTTACAGGGGAGAATCTACGAGCAGTACTTC

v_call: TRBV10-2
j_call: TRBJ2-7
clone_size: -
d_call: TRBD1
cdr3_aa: CASSEDRDDEQYF
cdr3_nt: TGCGCCAGCAGTGAGGACAGGGACGACGAGCAGTACTTC

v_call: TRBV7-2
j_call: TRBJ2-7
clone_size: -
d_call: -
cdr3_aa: CASSLVRTTVSGQYF
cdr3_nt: TGTGCCAGCAGCTTAGTGCGGACGACGGTTTCCGGGCAGTACTTC

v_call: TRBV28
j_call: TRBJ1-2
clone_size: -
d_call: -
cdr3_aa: CASKQTDVAGYGYTF
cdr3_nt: TGTGCCAGCAAACAAACAGACGTTGCGGGCTATGGCTACACCTTC

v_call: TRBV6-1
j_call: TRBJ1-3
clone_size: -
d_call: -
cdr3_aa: CASSRRGAGNTIYF
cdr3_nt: TGTGCCAGCAGTCGGAGGGGTGCTGGAAACACCATATATTTT

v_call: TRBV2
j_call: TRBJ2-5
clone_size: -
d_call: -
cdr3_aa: CASSGGSPQETQYF
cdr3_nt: TGTGCCAGCAGTGGCGGCAGCCCCCAAGAGACCCAGTACTTC

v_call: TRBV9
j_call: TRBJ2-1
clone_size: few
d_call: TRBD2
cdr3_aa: CASSVAAGESDNEQFF
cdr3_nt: TGTGCCAGCAGCGTAGCTGCGGGAGAGTCCGACAATGAGCAGTTCTTC

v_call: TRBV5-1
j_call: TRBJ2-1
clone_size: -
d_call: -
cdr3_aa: CASSPGTMSMQFF
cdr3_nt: TGCGCCAGCAGCCCAGGGACCATGAGTATGCAGTTCTTC

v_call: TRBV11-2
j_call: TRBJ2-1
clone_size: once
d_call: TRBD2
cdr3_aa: CASSLMRAGGLFF
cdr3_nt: TGTGCCAGCAGCCTTATGAGGGCGGGAGGGTTGTTCTTC

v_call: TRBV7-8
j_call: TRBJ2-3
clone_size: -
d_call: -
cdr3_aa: CASSPAVASGWDTQYF
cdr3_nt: TGTGCCAGCAGCCCCGCGGTAGCGAGTGGGTGGGATACGCAGTATTTT

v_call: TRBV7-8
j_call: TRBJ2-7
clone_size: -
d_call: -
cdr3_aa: CASSRAPSSYEQYF
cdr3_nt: TGTGCCAGCAGCCGAGCCCCGAGCTCCTACGAGCAGTACTTC

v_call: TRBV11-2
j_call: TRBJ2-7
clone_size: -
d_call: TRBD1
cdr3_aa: CASSPDRLHEQYF
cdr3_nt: TGTGCCAGCAGCCCGGACAGGTTGCACGAGCAGTACTTC

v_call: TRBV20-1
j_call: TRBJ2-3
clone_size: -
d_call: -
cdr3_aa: CSATLADTQYF
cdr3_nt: TGCAGTGCTACATTGGCAGATACGCAGTATTTT

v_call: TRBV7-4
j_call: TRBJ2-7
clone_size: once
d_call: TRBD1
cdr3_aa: CASSGTDRVSYEQYF
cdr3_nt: TGTGCCAGCAGCGGAACCGACAGGGTCTCCTACGAGCAGTACTTC

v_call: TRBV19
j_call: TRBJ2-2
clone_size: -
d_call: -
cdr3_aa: CASSMGFGTGELFF
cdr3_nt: TGTGCCAGTAGTATGGGTTTTGGTACCGGGGAGCTGTTTTTT

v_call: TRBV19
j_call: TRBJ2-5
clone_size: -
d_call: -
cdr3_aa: CASGEGGFQETQYF
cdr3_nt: TGTGCCAGTGGGGAGGGGGGATTCCAAGAGACCCAGTACTTC

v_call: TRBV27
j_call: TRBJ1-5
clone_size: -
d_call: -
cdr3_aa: CASRPLGNNQPQHF
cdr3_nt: TGTGCCAGCAGGCCCCTAGGGAACAATCAGCCCCAGCATTTT

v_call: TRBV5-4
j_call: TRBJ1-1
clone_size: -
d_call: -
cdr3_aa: CASSLGGARRNTEAFF
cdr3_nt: TGTGCCAGCAGCTTAGGGGGGGCGCGGAGGAACACTGAAGCTTTCTTT

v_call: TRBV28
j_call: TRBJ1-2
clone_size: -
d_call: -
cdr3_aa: CASRANNYGYTF
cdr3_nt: TGTGCCAGCAGGGCCAATAACTATGGCTACACCTTC

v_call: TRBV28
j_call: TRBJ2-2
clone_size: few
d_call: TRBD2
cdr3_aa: CAIYMGLAGIKNTGELFF
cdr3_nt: TGTGCCATCTATATGGGACTAGCGGGCATTAAGAACACCGGGGAGCTGTTTTTT

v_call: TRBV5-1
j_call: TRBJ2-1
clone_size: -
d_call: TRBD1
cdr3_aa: CASSLGQGGNEQFF
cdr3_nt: TGCGCCAGCAGCTTGGGACAGGGGGGCAATGAGCAGTTCTTC

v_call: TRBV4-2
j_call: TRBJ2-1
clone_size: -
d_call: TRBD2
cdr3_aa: CASSQVGSGRDSSYNEQFF
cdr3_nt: TGTGCCAGCAGCCAAGTTGGTAGCGGGAGGGACAGCTCCTACAATGAGCAGTTCTTC

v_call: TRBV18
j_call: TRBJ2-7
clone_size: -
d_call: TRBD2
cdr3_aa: CASSLGTSPFSYEQYF
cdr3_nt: TGTGCCAGCTCACTAGGGACTAGTCCCTTCTCCTACGAGCAGTACTTC

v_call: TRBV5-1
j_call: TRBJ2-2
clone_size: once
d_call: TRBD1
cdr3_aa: CASSSGQGANTGELFF
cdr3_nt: TGCGCCAGCTCCTCGGGACAGGGCGCGAACACCGGGGAGCTGTTTTTT

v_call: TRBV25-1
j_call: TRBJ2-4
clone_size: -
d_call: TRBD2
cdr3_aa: CATLRAGENIQYF
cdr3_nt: TGTGCCACCTTGCGAGCGGGGGAAAACATTCAGTACTTC

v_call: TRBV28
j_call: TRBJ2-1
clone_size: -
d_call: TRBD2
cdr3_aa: CASSSGLAGVNEQFF
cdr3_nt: TGTGCCAGCAGTTCAGGACTAGCGGGAGTGAATGAGCAGTTCTTC

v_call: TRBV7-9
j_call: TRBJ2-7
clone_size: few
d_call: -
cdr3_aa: CASSLEVVGTYEQYF
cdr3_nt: TGTGCCAGCAGCTTAGAGGTTGTAGGAACCTACGAGCAGTACTTC

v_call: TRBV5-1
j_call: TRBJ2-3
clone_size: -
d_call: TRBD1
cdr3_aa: CASSILQGTDTQYF
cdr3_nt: TGCGCCAGCAGCATACTACAGGGGACAGATACGCAGTATTTT

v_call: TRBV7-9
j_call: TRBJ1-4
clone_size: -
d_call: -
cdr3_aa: CASSLDTTNEKLFF
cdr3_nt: TGTGCCAGCAGCCTTGATACAACTAATGAAAAACTGTTTTTT

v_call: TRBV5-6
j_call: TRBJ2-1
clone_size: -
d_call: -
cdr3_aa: CASSFRRYLSSDEQFF
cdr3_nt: TGTGCCAGCAGCTTCCGCAGGTATCTCTCTAGTGATGAGCAGTTCTTC

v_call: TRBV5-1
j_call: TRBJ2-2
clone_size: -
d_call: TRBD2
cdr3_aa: CASSSGLAGGLDTGELFF
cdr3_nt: TGCGCCAGCAGCTCCGGACTAGCGGGAGGGCTCGACACCGGGGAGCTGTTTTTT

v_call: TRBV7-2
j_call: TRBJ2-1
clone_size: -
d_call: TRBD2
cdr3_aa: CASSFGAGGIRNEQFF
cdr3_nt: TGTGCCAGCAGCTTCGGGGCGGGAGGAATCCGCAATGAGCAGTTCTTC

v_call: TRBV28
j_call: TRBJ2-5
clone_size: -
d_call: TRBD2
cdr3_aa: CASVAGGTETQYF
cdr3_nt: TGTGCCAGCGTAGCGGGAGGGACGGAGACCCAGTACTTC

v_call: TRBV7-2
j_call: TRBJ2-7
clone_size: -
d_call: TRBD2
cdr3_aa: CASSPLKRELSYEQYF
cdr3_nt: TGTGCCAGCAGCCCCCTCAAGCGGGAGCTTTCCTACGAGCAGTACTTC

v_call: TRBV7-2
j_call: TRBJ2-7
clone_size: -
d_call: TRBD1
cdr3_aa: CASSSRSGQLYEQYF
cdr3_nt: TGTGCCAGCAGCTCCCGATCGGGACAGCTCTACGAGCAGTACTTC

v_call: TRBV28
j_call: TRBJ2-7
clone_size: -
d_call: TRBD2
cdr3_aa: CASTLAGRPGGEQYF
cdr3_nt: TGTGCCAGCACTCTAGCGGGACGTCCTGGAGGCGAGCAGTACTTC

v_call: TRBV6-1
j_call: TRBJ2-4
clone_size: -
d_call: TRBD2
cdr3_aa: CASSDKGLAGVDIQYF
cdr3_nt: TGTGCCAGCAGTGATAAGGGGCTAGCGGGAGTAGACATTCAGTACTTC

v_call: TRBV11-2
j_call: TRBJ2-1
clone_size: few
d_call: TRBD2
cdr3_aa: CASSFLAGGPGGEQFF
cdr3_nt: TGTGCCAGCAGCTTTCTAGCGGGAGGGCCAGGGGGTGAGCAGTTCTTC

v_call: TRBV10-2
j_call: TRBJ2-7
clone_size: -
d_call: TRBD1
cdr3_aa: CASRGGTGGLQYF
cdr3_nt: TGCGCCAGCAGGGGGGGGACAGGGGGACTGCAGTACTTC